The 19 T cell receptor beta chains below were found in one sample sequenced in a study of T-cell reconstitution after alpha-beta-depleted transplantation in children. This sample's TCRbeta library carried unique molecular identifier barcodes. TCRdb recomputed calls from the PCR reads with MiXCR, one row per CDR3 protein. In the table there are hundreds of thousands of distinct CDR3 sequences, around a sixth of which are singletons. Specimen: PBMCs from the stem cell graft donor, collected from the stem cell graft. These receptors originate from a human donor who donated a stem cell graft to a child with acute myeloid leukemia.

V and J are TRBV29-1 and TRBJ1-1; TRBD1 might be the D (5 bases). Germline lookup yields CDR1 SQVTM and CDR2 ANQGSEA. The CDR3 has 15 residues. V shed 2 bases and J shed 2 bases, with 15 bases lying between them. Here the CDR3 reads CSVESKGSRNTEAFF. CDR3 bases: TGCAGCGTTGAAAGTAAGGGGTCCCGAAACACTGAAGCTTTCTTT.

This clonotype has at least ten counts. V and J are TRBV21-1 and TRBJ2-5. TRBV21-1 is described as a pseudogene. This CDR3 has 11 amino acids. CDR3 DNA sequence: TGTGCCAGCAGCAAAAAAGAGACCCAGTACTTC. Residues: CASSKKETQYF.

With regard to this clonotype: A read error is possible here, since a much larger clone lies one base away. This sequence joins TRBV29-1 and TRBJ1-1; D gene ambiguous. The germline V gene encodes CDR1 SQVTM and CDR2 ANQGSEA. The CDR3 is 14 residues long. The DNA for the CDR3 is TGCAGCGTTGAATCCGGACGGATTCCCACTGAAGCTTTGTTT. Amino acid sequence: CSVESGRIPTEALF.

This clonotype was counted ten times or more. The CDR3 protein is CASSYFSSYEQYF. The CDR3, as DNA: TGTGCCAGCAGTTACTTTAGCTCCTACGAGCAGTACTTC. This chain links TRBV6-5 with TRBJ2-7; no definite D call. The germline CDR1 and CDR2 sequences are MNHEY and SVGAGI. This CDR3 is built from 13 residues. V lost 1 base, J lost 0 bases, and 4 bases lay in between.

The sample holds a few counts of this clonotype. This chain joins TRBV12-3 or TRBV12-4 and TRBJ1-5; 9 bases map to TRBD1. The CDR3 totals 18 residues. J lost 6 bases, V lost 4 bases, and 16 bases had no gene match. CDR3 loop: CASSSRPVGTGRGQPQHF. CDR3 DNA: TGTGCCAGCAGTTCAAGACCCGTGGGGACAGGGAGAGGTCAGCCCCAGCATTTT.

This clonotype has a handful of counts. This sequence joins TRBV20-1 and TRBJ2-5; TRBD1 or TRBD2 may be the D gene (5 bases each). Trimming stripped 1 base from V and 4 bases from J, with 13 bases between. This CDR3 has 14 amino acids. In germline, CDR1 is DFQATT, CDR2 SNEGSKA (reference sequence). The CDR3 spells CSARVQLGVETQYF. The CDR3 nucleotides read TGCAGTGCTAGAGTCCAACTAGGGGTAGAGACCCAGTACTTC.

This clonotype was recorded many times. The rearrangement joins TRBV20-1 to TRBJ2-1, with 9 bases that match TRBD2. CDR3 length: 15 amino acids. Unmatched junction bases numbered 4, after V lost 0 bases and J lost 4 bases. Germline V gives CDR1 DFQATT, CDR2 SNEGSKA (reference sequence). The CDR3 DNA sequence: TGCAGTGCTAGAGATTGGACTAGCGTATACAATGAGCAGTTCTTC. Its translation: CSARDWTSVYNEQFF.

Ten or more counts support this clonotype. The chain recombines TRBV7-2 with TRBJ2-7; 7 bases agree with TRBD2. With V trimmed by 6 bases and J by 5 bases, 13 bases remained unmatched. The CDR3 totals 15 residues. Germline loops: CDR1 SGHTA, CDR2 FQGNSA. The CDR3 reads CASSLLAVRPNEQYF. The CDR3 DNA sequence: TGTGCCAGCAGTCTCCTAGCGGTTCGACCCAACGAGCAGTACTTC.

This clonotype was picked up many times. This chain links TRBV20-1 with TRBJ1-3, with a possible D match to TRBD1 (6 bases). The CDR3 loop spans 13 amino acids. V lost 5 bases and J lost 2, with 10 bases in between. The germline gives CDR1 DFQATT, CDR2 SNEGSKA (reference sequence). CDR3 coding DNA: TGCAGTGCTTTGACAGGCACTGGAAACACCATATATTTT. It yields the protein CSALTGTGNTIYF.

The rearrangement uses TRBV10-1 and TRBJ2-1, with TRBD2 matching 12 bases. Germline loops: CDR1 WNHNN, CDR2 SYGVQD (reference sequence). Trimming cost V 2 bases and J 6 bases; bases outside gene matches: 5. This CDR3 spans 16 amino acids. The CDR3 protein is CASSEASGGAGNEQFF. In DNA, the CDR3 is TGCGCCAGCAGTGAGGCTAGCGGGGGGGCCGGCAATGAGCAGTTCTTC.

V is TRBV15 and J is TRBJ2-3, with 9 bases fitting TRBD2. The CDR3 sequence is 16 residues long. Germline V gives CDR1 LNHNV, CDR2 YYDKDF (reference sequence). J gave up 1 base and V 1 base, and 3 bases lay outside the gene matches. CDR3 nucleotide sequence: TGTGCCACCAGCAGAGCCTTAGCGGGGGGCACAGATACGCAGTATTTT. It codes for CATSRALAGGTDTQYF.

Ten or more counts support this clonotype. V gene TRBV12-3 or TRBV12-4 combines with J gene TRBJ1-5, with D hard to call. CDR3 length: 13 amino acids. Trimming removed 3 bases at V and 7 bases at J, with 10 bases between. Here the CDR3 reads CASSLGDLQPQHF. The CDR3 nucleotides are TGTGCCAGCAGTTTGGGCGATTTACAGCCCCAGCATTTT.

A few counts support this clonotype. The genes are TRBV20-1 and TRBJ2-7; weak D call: TRBD2 (6 bases). This CDR3 has 11 residues. Germline assignment: CDR1 DFQATT and CDR2 SNEGSKA (reference sequence). V dropped 6 bases and J dropped 3 bases, with 9 bases sitting between them. The CDR3 is CSAQTSYEQYF. The CDR3 DNA sequence: TGCAGTGCCCAGACTAGCTACGAGCAGTACTTC.

This clonotype was found many times. V is TRBV6-1 and J is TRBJ1-1; D unresolved. Trimming took 9 bases from V and 1 from J, leaving 12 bases between them. This CDR3 comprises 13 residues. CDR1 is MNHNS, CDR2 SASEGT, per germline. The CDR3 loop reads CASWEYKNTEAFF. CDR3 bases: TGTGCCAGTTGGGAGTACAAGAACACTGAAGCTTTCTTT.

The chain links TRBV28 to TRBJ1-1, with D unresolved. V was shortened by 6 bases and J by 5 bases, with 13 bases between the two germline ends. Germline CDR1 MDHEN, CDR2 SYDVKM. The CDR3 loop spans 13 amino acids. The DNA of the CDR3 is TGTGCCAGCAGCACCAGAAGGGTTACTGAAGCTTTCTTT. Encoded protein: CASSTRRVTEAFF. Based on the CDR3 plus reference TRBV28 and TRBJ1-1, the full variable domain is DVKVTQSSRYLVKRTGEKVFLECVQDMDHENMFWYRQDPGLGLRLIYFSYDVKMKEKGDIPEGYSVSREKKERFSLILESASTNQTSMYLCASSTRRVTEAFFGQGTRLTVV.

This clonotype was found a few times. The chain has TRBV6-2 or TRBV6-3 and TRBJ2-7; 14 positions agree with TRBD2. The V gene end was trimmed by 5 bases and the J gene end by 9 bases; junction bases not matched to a gene: 9. The germline V gene has CDR1 MNHEY and CDR2 SVGEGT. The CDR3 covers 15 residues. The CDR3 DNA follows: TGTGCCAGCAGTCCGGGACTAGCGGGGGCCGCTCCGCAGTACTTC. Its protein product is CASSPGLAGAAPQYF.

The sample holds many counts of this clonotype. The chain couples TRBV20-1 to TRBJ1-4; D not resolved. The V end was cut by 1 base, the J end by 5 bases, with 11 bases between. Germline-derived CDR1 and CDR2 are DFQATT and SNEGSKA (reference sequence). CDR3 length: 14 residues. The CDR3 loop reads CSARAPGINEKLFF. The CDR3 nucleotides are TGCAGTGCTAGAGCCCCCGGGATCAATGAAAAACTGTTTTTT.

To note about this clonotype: This may arise from a read error, as a much more abundant clone is one base away. The conserved phenylalanine or tryptophan is not found at the CDR3 terminus, so this likely reflects a read error. The chain links TRBV7-2 to TRBJ2-4, with D unresolved. Germline V CDR1 and CDR2: SGHTA, FQGNSA. This CDR3 contains 15 residues. Between the trimmed V and J ends, which lost 3 bases and 2 bases, there was a span of 11 bases. The DNA of the CDR3 is TGTGCCAGCAGCTTTTTGCCAGAGACCAAAAACATTCAGTACCTC. Translation gives CASSFLPETKNIQYL.

This clonotype appeared a few times. The V call is TRBV5-1, the J call TRBJ2-3; unclear D gene. With 0 bases removed from V and 2 bases from J, the gap between germline ends came to 19 bases. Germline V gene sequence: CDR1 SGHRS, CDR2 YFSETQ. This CDR3 contains 18 residues. In nucleotides, the CDR3 is TGCGCCAGCAGCTTGGCCTGGATAGGTTCCTCCACCACAGATACGCAGTATTTT. Its translation is CASSLAWIGSSTTDTQYF.